What follows are 15 T cell receptor beta chains derived from one specimen sequenced in a study of CD8 T cells in Susac syndrome. Reverse transcription of roughly 0.45 to 1 ug RNA used random hexamers. One entry per CDR3 protein, called by TCRdb with MiXCR from the immunoSEQ multiplex PCR reads. Here the sample spans around 180,000 distinct CDR3 sequences, almost 96% being singletons. Material: CD4+ T cells from PBMCs. The receptors stem from a human donor with multiple sclerosis.

The chain combines TRBV9 with TRBJ2-2, with no clear D. Germline V CDR1 and CDR2: SGDLS, YYNGEE. The CDR3 runs 13 residues. The V end was cut by 0 bases, the J end by 4 bases, with 4 bases between. CDR3: CASSVEITGELFF. The CDR3 nucleotides read TGTGCCAGCAGCGTAGAGATCACCGGGGAGCTGTTTTTT.

The gene calls are TRBV20-1 and TRBJ2-1; no clear D. The CDR3 is made up of 15 amino acids. Looked up from germline, CDR1 is DFQATT and CDR2 is SNEGSKA (reference sequence). V was clipped by 3 bases and J by 4 bases, with 16 bases between them. In nucleotides, the CDR3 is TGCAGTGCTAGTAACCCCCATCTGGTTTACAATGAGCAGTTCTTC. Its translation: CSASNPHLVYNEQFF.

The chain recombines TRBV9 with TRBJ2-1; TRBD2 agrees at 7 bases. Germline CDR1 SGDLS, CDR2 YYNGEE. The CDR3 is made up of 18 amino acids. Trimming at V came to 4 bases and at J to 1 base, leaving 14 bases not matched to a gene. The CDR3 loop is CASSLARERTRSYNEQFF. CDR3 DNA: TGTGCCAGCAGCCTAGCCAGGGAGAGGACTAGGTCCTACAATGAGCAGTTCTTC.

This chain connects TRBV24-1 to TRBJ2-3, with TRBD1 as a possible D gene (6 bases). Per the germline V gene, CDR1 is KGHDR and CDR2 is SFDVKD. CDR3 length equals 13 residues. Trimming left V 10 bases short and J 2 bases short, with 12 bases between. CDR3 DNA sequence: TGTGCCACGGGGGACATTACCACAGATACGCAGTATTTT. Its translation: CATGDITTDTQYF.

The rearrangement uses TRBV11-3 and TRBJ2-7, with 9 positions matching TRBD2. The V gene's germline CDR1 is SGHNT and CDR2 YENEEA. Unmatched junction bases numbered 13, after V lost 5 bases and J lost 2 bases. This CDR3 comprises 17 residues. The CDR3 DNA follows: TGTGCCAGCAGCCCAAGACCCAGAGCGGGGGGTCCCTACGAGCAGTACTTC. It encodes CASSPRPRAGGPYEQYF.

V and J are TRBV20-1 and TRBJ2-7; D is possibly TRBD1 (6 bases). Looked up from germline, CDR1 is DFQATT and CDR2 is SNEGSKA (reference sequence). This CDR3 comprises 14 residues. With 3 bases removed from V and 3 bases from J, the gap between germline ends came to 15 bases. This CDR3 reads CSAREQGVRYEQYF. The CDR3 DNA reads as TGCAGTGCTAGGGAACAGGGAGTCCGCTACGAGCAGTACTTC.

The chain uses TRBV30 and TRBJ1-2, with TRBD1 matching 9 bases. CDR1 is GTSNPN, CDR2 SVGIG, per germline (reference sequence). Trimming took 0 bases from V and 7 from J; bases not matched to a gene: 6. This CDR3 spans 14 amino acids. CDR3: CAWSVQGAPTGYTF. Here the CDR3 DNA reads TGTGCCTGGAGTGTACAGGGGGCGCCCACTGGCTACACCTTC.

The rearrangement links TRBV20-1 to TRBJ2-5, with D possibly matching TRBD1 (5 bases). CDR1 is DFQATT and CDR2 is SNEGSKA in the germline V gene (reference sequence). V gave up 3 bases and J gave up 1 base, with 12 bases separating them. The length of the CDR3 is 14 residues. The DNA of the CDR3 is TGCAGTGCTAGTGACGTCAGGGTCCAAGAGACCCAGTACTTC. The encoded protein is CSASDVRVQETQYF.

The J gene is TRBJ1-2, the V gene TRBV5-4, with 7 bases lining up with TRBD1. The ends lost 4 bases at V and 7 bases at J; junction bases unmatched: 10. The CDR3 is 14 amino acids. The V gene's germline CDR1 is SGHNT and CDR2 YYREEE (reference sequence). The CDR3 bases are TGTGCCAGCAGCAGAGGGACAGACTATGGTGGCTACACCTTC. As protein: CASSRGTDYGGYTF.

This rearrangement joins TRBV4-1 to TRBJ2-6, with D tentatively TRBD1 (5 bases). The CDR3 totals 18 residues. Germline V gene sequence: CDR1 MGHRA, CDR2 YSYEKL. Trimming took 2 bases from V and 1 from J, leaving 15 bases between them. CDR3 loop: CASSQWQGQTSGANVLTF. CDR3 nucleotide sequence: TGCGCCAGCAGCCAATGGCAGGGCCAAACTTCTGGGGCCAACGTCCTGACTTTC.

The chain employs TRBV9 and TRBJ1-1, with no clear D. CDR1 is SGDLS, CDR2 YYNGEE, per germline. The CDR3 contains 14 residues. V was shortened by 2 bases and J by 3 bases, with 11 bases between the two germline ends. The CDR3 reads CASSVGQVYTEAFF. CDR3 nucleotide sequence: TGTGCCAGCAGCGTCGGTCAGGTGTACACTGAAGCTTTCTTT.

V is TRBV2 and J is TRBJ2-5, with no clear D. Deletions cut 2 bases from V and 5 bases from J, with 6 bases between. The CDR3 totals 12 residues. Germline V gene data show CDR1 as SNHLY and CDR2 as FYNNEI. CDR3: CASSELRETQYF. CDR3 in DNA: TGTGCCAGCAGTGAACTAAGGGAGACCCAGTACTTC.

The J gene is TRBJ2-1, the V gene TRBV2, with D tentatively TRBD2 (6 bases). The V gene's germline CDR1 is SNHLY and CDR2 FYNNEI. The CDR3 length is 14 residues. V lost 5 bases to trimming and J lost 6 bases, with 14 bases between them. The CDR3 region is CASSRDSYLNEQFF. CDR3 DNA sequence: TGTGCCAGCAGTCGGGACTCTTACCTCAATGAGCAGTTCTTC. Full variable domain (remainder filled in from reference TRBV2 and TRBJ2-1): EPEVTQTPSHQVTQMGQEVILRCVPISNHLYFYWYRQILGQKVEFLVSFYNNEISEKSEIFDDQFSVERPDGSNFTLKIRSTKLEDSAMYFCASSRDSYLNEQFFGPGTRLTVL.

The V gene is TRBV7-2, the J gene TRBJ2-2, with a tentative D call TRBD2 (5 bases). The germline V and J ends were trimmed by 6 bases and 0 bases, with 17 bases remaining between them. In germline, CDR1 is SGHTA, CDR2 FQGNSA. The CDR3 covers 17 residues. The CDR3 protein is CASRLETHSTNTGELFF. The DNA of the CDR3 is TGTGCCAGCAGACTAGAGACTCACTCGACGAACACCGGGGAGCTGTTTTTT.

The rearrangement links TRBV29-1 to TRBJ2-1; D ambiguous. CDR1 SQVTM and CDR2 ANQGSEA come from the germline V gene. CDR3 length: 11 amino acids. Trimming left V 5 bases short and J 4 bases short, with 6 bases between. As DNA, the CDR3 is TGCAGCGTTCCTAGATACAATGAGCAGTTCTTC. This sequence encodes CSVPRYNEQFF.